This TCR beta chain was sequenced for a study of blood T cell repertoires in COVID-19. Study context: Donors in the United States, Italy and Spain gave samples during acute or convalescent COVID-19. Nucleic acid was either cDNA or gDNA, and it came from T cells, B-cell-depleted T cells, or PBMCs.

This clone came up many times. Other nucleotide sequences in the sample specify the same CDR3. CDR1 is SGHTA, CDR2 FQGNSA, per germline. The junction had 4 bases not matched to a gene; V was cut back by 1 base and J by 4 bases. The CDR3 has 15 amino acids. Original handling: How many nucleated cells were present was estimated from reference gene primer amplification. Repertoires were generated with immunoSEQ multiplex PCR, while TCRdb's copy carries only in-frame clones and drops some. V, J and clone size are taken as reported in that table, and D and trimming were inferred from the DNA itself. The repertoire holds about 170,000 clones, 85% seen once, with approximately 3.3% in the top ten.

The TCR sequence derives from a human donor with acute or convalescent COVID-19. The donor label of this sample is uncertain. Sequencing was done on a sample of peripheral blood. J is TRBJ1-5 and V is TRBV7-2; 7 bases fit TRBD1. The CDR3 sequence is CASSLEGARNQPQHF. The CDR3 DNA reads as TGTGCCAGCAGCTTAGAGGGGGCGCGGAATCAGCCCCAGCATTTT. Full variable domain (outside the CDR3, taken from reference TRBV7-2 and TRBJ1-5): GAGVSQSPSNKVTEKGKDVELRCDPISGHTALYWYRQSLGQGLEFLIYFQGNSAPDKSGLPSDRFSAERTGGSVSTLTIQRTQQEDSAVYLCASSLEGARNQPQHFGDGTRLSIL.